This T cell receptor beta chain was sequenced during a study of T cells in Graves' hyperthyroidism and ophthalmopathy. The study, taken as a whole, reports: Most thyroid clonotypes that were expanded above 0.001 also turned up in blood.

Disease duration was under 3 months in the ophthalmopathy patients, who also had a Clinical Activity Score of at least 3 and a NOSPECS grade of at least 4. Amplified TCR beta CDR3 regions derived from RNA transcripts. Primed by the HTBI set, a first-round RT-PCR was run on the TCR CDR3. TCRdb reanalysed the multiplex PCR reads using MiXCR and keeps one entry per CDR3 protein. Among approximately 620,000 distinct CDR3 sequences listed, roughly a sixth were seen once. The germline V and J ends were trimmed by 4 bases and 2 bases, with 8 bases remaining between them. This CDR3 comprises 13 residues. From germline, CDR1 is SGHRS and CDR2 YFSETQ. In its sample, this clonotype was seen a few times. As yet, its antigen is unknown.

This chain joins TRBV5-1 and TRBJ2-3; D remains unclear. What was sequenced was blood. The TCR comes from a woman aged 40 to 50 with Graves' ophthalmopathy. This chain's CDR3 is CASSESHTDTQYF. CDR3 sequence (DNA): TGCGCCAGCAGCGAGAGCCACACAGATACGCAGTATTTT.